The 8 T cell receptor beta chains below all came from one sample that was sequenced in a study of control samples from healthy donors and cancer patients (dated by TCRdb to 2020 to 2022). The library was built by means of the immunoSEQ multiplex PCR assay. TCRdb stores this immuneACCESS table with in-frame sequences only. Part of the clones is absent; in the studies checked, under half of the shortfall reflects unresolved V genes, and no reason is known for the rest. This sample is represented by approximately 150,000 clones; about 90% of them were singletons. The ten largest clones capture roughly 1.7% of the sample. The sequenced sample was blood. The receptors originated from a man between 18 and 35 years old in good health.

The chain combines TRBV7-2 with TRBJ2-2, with 7 bases aligning to TRBD2. After removal of 2 bases from V and 1 base from J, the junction contained 4 bases not matched to a gene. The CDR3 sequence is 16 residues long. From germline, CDR1 is SGHTA and CDR2 FQGNSA. Here the CDR3 DNA reads TGTGCCAGCAGCTTAAGTCCTAGCGGGAACACCGGGGAGCTGTTTTTT. Its translation: CASSLSPSGNTGELFF.

This clone was seen more than once but under ten times. The chain carries TRBV7-3 and TRBJ2-7; D is uncertain. V was clipped by 3 bases and J by 9 bases, with 15 bases between them. Germline CDR1 and CDR2: SGHTA and FQGTGA. The CDR3 totals 13 residues. The CDR3 DNA reads as TGTGCCAGCAGCTTTAGTCGGTCGACTGTGCAGTACTTC. It yields the protein CASSFSRSTVQYF.

The chain couples TRBV9 to TRBJ2-6; perhaps D is TRBD1 or TRBD2 (5 bases each). The CDR3 spans 17 residues. With 3 bases removed from V and 0 bases from J, the gap between germline ends came to 13 bases. Germline CDR1 is SGDLS and CDR2 is YYNGEE. The CDR3 coding sequence is TGTGCCAGCAGCGGGACCGGGACGTTCTCTGGGGCCAACGTCCTGACTTTC. Its translation: CASSGTGTFSGANVLTF.

The chain has TRBV9 and TRBJ2-3; D gene uncertain. The CDR3 length is 13 residues. Per germline, CDR1 SGDLS and CDR2 YYNGEE. V dropped 0 bases and J dropped 7 bases, with 9 bases sitting between them. The CDR3 coding sequence is TGTGCCAGCAGCGTAGGCTTCACCTATACGCAGTATTTT. Protein sequence: CASSVGFTYTQYF.

CDR3 loop: CASSLGDSYYGYTF. The CDR3 nucleotides read TGCGCCAGCAGCTTGGGCGACAGCTACTATGGCTACACCTTC. The chain links TRBV5-1 to TRBJ1-2; tentative D call: TRBD1 (5 bases). This CDR3 comprises 14 residues. Trimming removed 0 bases from V and 3 bases from J, with 9 bases in between. The germline V gene encodes CDR1 SGHRS and CDR2 YFSETQ.

The sample holds one count of this clone. The chain has TRBV9 and TRBJ2-1, with 14 bases fitting TRBD2. The CDR3 spans 15 residues. In germline, CDR1 is SGDLS, CDR2 YYNGEE. Trimming at V came to 0 bases and at J to 7 bases, leaving 0 bases not matched to a gene. DNA of the CDR3: TGTGCCAGCAGCGTAGGACTAGCGGGGGGGAATGAGCAGTTCTTC. The encoded protein is CASSVGLAGGNEQFF.

The genes are TRBV24-1 and TRBJ2-3; perhaps TRBD1 as D (6 bases). The germline CDR1 and CDR2 sequences are KGHDR and SFDVKD. V lost 3 bases and J 4 bases, leaving 13 bases between the germline ends. CDR3 size: 15 residues. For the CDR3, the DNA is TGTGCCACCAGTGATCCCAGGGGTATCTCAGATACGCAGTATTTT. It encodes CATSDPRGISDTQYF.

The CDR3 region is CASSLGGGSDNEQFF. In nucleotides, the CDR3 is TGCGCCAGCAGCTTGGGTGGGGGCAGCGACAATGAGCAGTTCTTC. The chain joins TRBV5-1 to TRBJ2-1; tentatively, D is TRBD1 (6 bases). Trimming shortened V by 0 bases and J by 5 bases, and 12 bases separated the two germline ends. Germline CDR1 reads SGHRS; CDR2 reads YFSETQ. CDR3 length: 15 residues.